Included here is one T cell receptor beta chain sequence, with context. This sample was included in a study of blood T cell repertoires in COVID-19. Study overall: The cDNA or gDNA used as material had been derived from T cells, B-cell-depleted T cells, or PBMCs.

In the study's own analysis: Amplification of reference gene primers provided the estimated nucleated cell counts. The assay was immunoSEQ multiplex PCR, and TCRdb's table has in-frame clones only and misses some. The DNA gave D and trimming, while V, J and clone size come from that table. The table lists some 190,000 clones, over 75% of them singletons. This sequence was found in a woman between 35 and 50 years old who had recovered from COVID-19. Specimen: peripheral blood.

The CDR3 DNA reads as TGTGCCAGTACACCGGGACAGGAGACCACCGGGGAGCTGTTTTTT. It is translated as CASTPGQETTGELFF. The V call is TRBV19, the J call TRBJ2-2, with 8 bases identical to TRBD1. The ends lost 7 bases at V and 4 bases at J; junction bases unmatched: 8. There are 15 residues in the CDR3. Germline V gene lookup returns CDR1 LNHDA and CDR2 SQIVND (reference sequence).